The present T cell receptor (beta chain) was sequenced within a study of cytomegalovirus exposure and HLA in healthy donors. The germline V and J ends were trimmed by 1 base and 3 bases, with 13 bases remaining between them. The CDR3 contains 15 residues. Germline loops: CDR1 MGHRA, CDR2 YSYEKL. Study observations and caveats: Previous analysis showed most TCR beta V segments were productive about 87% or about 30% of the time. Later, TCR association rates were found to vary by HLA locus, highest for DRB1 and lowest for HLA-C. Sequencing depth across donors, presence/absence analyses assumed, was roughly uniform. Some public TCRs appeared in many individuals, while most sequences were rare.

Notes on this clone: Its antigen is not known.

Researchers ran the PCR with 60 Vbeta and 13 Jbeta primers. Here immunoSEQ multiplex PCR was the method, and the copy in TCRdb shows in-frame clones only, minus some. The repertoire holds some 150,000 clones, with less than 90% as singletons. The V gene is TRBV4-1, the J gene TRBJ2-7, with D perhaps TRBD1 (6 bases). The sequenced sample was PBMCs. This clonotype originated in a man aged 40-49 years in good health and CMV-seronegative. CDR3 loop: CASSQGQGNFYEQYF. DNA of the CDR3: TGCGCCAGCAGCCAAGGGCAGGGGAATTTCTACGAGCAGTACTTC.